Listed here is a single T cell receptor (beta chain). The sample holds a few counts of this clonotype. Its specific antigen is unknown. Within one base of it there is no much larger clone, and no base qualities were kept. Library preparation used RACE. The instrument given in TCRdb is NextSeq 500. During library preparation, unique molecular identifiers were attached to individual cDNA molecules so that TCRs could be counted quantitatively and reproducibly. From each blood RNA sample, both TCR alpha and TCR beta chains were sequenced. The study's own analysis went as follows. A median of around 100,000 TCRs per sample was observed, with a range of about 23,224 to 690,600. V, J and CDR3 annotation of the TCR reads was carried out using the Decombinator software suite. To make PS versus PT1 abundance plots, every sample was subsampled to the same number of TCRs (28,000). Expanded TCRs were defined as absent before sensitization and observed at least eight times at the 2-week time point. TCRdb ran its own pipeline on the public reads, namely fastp trimming at Q25 and MiXCR clone calling, and kept in-frame beta chains. Rows merge per CDR3 protein into single entries with the most common DNA and genes. None of the V and J calls come from the authors' own analysis; TCRdb made them. For this sample the table gives roughly 100,000 distinct CDR3 sequences, of which under 40% were detected only once. The ten most abundant clones make up more than 2.5% of the sample.

In the paper's terms, the time point label means: patch test 3, about 24 weeks after DPC sensitization. Explained via the paper, the treatment or condition label denotes: therapeutic diphenylcyclopropenone sensitization with weekly scalp DPC. At each patch-test visit, blood was drawn before the patch test was applied. Eligible patients were aged 18 to 70, diagnosed with alopecia, deemed suitable for DPC therapy, and excluded if pregnant. Total RNA was extracted from unfractionated whole blood that had been collected in Tempus Blood RNA tubes. The CDR3 numbers 16 residues from cysteine through phenylalanine. Only CDR3 DNA is held: 48 bases, read in frame from base 1. CDR1 and CDR2, looked up from the germline V gene, are MNHEY and SVGEGT. V loses 5 bases at its end and J loses 4 bases; junction bases beyond the gene matches: 10. The source of the sample is a study of human T cells and chemical hapten exposure (dated by TCRdb to about 2021). For the wider study: For sensitization, 2% DPC in acetone was applied to an approximately 2 cm by approximately 2 cm area of upper inner arm skin. Patients additionally received weekly therapeutic DPC doses to the scalp throughout the roughly 26-week study period. Patch tests used Finn chambers with 0.01% DPC on the upper back, scored after 6 days by International Contact Dermatitis Research Group standards. The mostly female patient cohort included alopecia areata with under or over 50% scalp involvement, alopecia totalis and alopecia universalis. The libraries were sequenced as a pool, and the TCR yield per sample differed mostly because of small variations in library volumes within the pool. Peripheral blood TCR repertoire changes were tracked in vivo in alopecia patients during primary and secondary sensitization to the hapten diphenylcyclopropenone (DPC). Blood samples were taken from patients before sensitization (week 0) and then at 2, 6 and about 24 weeks after DPC sensitization. For TCR sequencing, blood came from 25 to 35 alopecia patients at anywhere from one to four time points (pre-sensitization, 2, 6 and 24 weeks). Study-wide findings and limitations: Significantly more large CDR3 similarity clusters were formed by expanded TCRs than by pre-sensitization or healthy control sets, consistent with antigen-driven responses. After repeated subsampling, changes were observed in the strength of the expansion versus patch-test correlation and in the threshold at which the correlation became significant. Patch test score was positively correlated with the number of PT1 expanded TCRs, with significance at thresholds 8, 16 and 32 but not at 4. All patients had alopecia, a presumed autoimmune disease, so their immune response might differ from that of healthy individuals. The number of TCRs above 1 in 1000 frequency did not change with DPC sensitization; there was no evidence of global repertoire structure alterations.

The chain uses TRBV6-2 or TRBV6-3 and TRBJ2-1; a stretch of 8 junction bases matches TRBD2. The sample was whole blood, taken in connection with sensitization to the hapten diphenylcyclopropenone (DPC). The sequence came from a man aged 35 to 55 with alopecia areata. Some clones in this sample may be carry-over from other donors' samples. The CDR3 region reads CASSRPGIAGYNEQFF. Here is the DNA: TGTGCCAGCAGTCGACCCGGGATAGCGGGATACAATGAGCAGTTCTTC.